This TCR beta chain was found in a study of control samples from healthy donors and cancer patients. Assay used: immunoSEQ multiplex PCR; TCRdb lists only in-frame clones, some missing. The table lists 74,000 or so clones, 89% of them singletons. Germline V gene data show CDR1 as MGHRA and CDR2 as YSYEKL. V lost 0 bases, J lost 5 bases, and 13 bases lay in between. The CDR3 spans 15 residues. The TCR was taken from a man aged 45-60 years in good health. The chain couples TRBV4-1 to TRBJ1-1; a possible D gene is TRBD1 (5 bases). Sequencing was done on a sample of blood. DNA for the CDR3: TGCGCCAGCAGCCAAGAAACCTCCGAGGGGACTGAAGCTTTCTTT. It yields the protein CASSQETSEGTEAFF.